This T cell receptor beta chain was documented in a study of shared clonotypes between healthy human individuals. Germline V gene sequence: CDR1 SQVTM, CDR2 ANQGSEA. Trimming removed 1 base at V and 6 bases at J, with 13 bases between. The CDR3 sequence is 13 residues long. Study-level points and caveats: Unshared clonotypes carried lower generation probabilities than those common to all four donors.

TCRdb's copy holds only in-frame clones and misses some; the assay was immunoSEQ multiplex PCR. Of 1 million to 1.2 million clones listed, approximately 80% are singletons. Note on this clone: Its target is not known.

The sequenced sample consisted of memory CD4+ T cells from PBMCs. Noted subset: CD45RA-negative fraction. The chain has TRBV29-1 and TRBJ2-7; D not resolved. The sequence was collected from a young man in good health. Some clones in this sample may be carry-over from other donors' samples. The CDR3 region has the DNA TGCAGCGTTGAAGCAAGTGGGGTCGGCGAGCAGTACTTC. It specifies CSVEASGVGEQYF.